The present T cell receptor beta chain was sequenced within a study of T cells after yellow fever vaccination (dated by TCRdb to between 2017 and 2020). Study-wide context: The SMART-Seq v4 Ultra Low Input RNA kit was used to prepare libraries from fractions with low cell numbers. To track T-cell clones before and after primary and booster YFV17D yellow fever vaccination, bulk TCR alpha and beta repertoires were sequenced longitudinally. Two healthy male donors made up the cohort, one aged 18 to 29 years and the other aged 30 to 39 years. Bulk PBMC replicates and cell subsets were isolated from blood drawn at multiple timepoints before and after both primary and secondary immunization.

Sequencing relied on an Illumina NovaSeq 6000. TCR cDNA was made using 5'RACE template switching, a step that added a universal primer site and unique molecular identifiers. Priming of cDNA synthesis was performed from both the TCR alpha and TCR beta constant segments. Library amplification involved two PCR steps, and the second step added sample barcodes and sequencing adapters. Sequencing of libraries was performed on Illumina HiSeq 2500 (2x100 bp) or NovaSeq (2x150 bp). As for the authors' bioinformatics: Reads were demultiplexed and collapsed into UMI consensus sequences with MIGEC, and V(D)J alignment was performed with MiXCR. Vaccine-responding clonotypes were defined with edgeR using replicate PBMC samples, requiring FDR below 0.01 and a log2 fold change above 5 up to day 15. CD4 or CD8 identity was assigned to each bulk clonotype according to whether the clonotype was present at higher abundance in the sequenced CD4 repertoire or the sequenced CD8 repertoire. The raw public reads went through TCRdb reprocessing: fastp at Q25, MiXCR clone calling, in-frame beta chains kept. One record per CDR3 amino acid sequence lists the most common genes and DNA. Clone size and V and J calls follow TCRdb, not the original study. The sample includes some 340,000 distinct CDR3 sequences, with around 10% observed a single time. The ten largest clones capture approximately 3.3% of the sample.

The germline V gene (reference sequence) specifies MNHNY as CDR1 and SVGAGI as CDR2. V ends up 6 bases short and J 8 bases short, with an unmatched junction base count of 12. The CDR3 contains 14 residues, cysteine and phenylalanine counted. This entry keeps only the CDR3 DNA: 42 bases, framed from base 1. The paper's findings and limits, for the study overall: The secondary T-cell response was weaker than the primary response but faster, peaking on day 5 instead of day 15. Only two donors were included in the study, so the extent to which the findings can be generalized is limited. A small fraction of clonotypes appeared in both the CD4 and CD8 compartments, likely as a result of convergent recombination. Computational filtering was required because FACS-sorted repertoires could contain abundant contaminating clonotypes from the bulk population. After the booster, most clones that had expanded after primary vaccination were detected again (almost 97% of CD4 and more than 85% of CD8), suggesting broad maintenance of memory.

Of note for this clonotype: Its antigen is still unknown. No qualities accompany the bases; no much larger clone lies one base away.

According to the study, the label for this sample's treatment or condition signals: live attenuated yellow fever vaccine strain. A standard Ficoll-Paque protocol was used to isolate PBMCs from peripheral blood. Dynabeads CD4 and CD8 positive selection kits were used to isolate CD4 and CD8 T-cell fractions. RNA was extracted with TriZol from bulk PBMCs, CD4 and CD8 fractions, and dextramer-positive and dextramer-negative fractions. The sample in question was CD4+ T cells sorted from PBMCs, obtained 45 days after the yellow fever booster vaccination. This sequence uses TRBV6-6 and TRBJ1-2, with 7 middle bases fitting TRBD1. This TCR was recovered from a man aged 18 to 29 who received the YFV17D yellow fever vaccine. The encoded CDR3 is CASREMTGMGGYTF. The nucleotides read TGTGCCAGCAGAGAAATGACAGGGATGGGAGGCTACACCTTC.